This entry features one T cell receptor beta chain sequence. Its antigen remains unknown. Repertoires were generated with immunoSEQ multiplex PCR, while TCRdb's copy carries only in-frame clones and drops some. The sample gives tens of thousands of clones, 75% to 85% of which show up once; 5.8% is in the top ten. The source of the sample is a study of Siglec-9 on CD8 T cells in melanoma. The CDR3 is made up of 15 amino acids. The J segment lost 6 bases and the V segment lost 5 bases, leaving 11 bases of the junction unmatched. Germline V gives CDR1 SEHNR, CDR2 FQNEAQ (reference sequence). Study-level points and caveats: Siglec-9 reportedly marks and regulates an effector memory CD8+ T-cell subset apparently accumulating in melanoma tumors.

The chain uses TRBV7-9 and TRBJ1-2, with 8 bases matching TRBD1. Sequencing input: Siglec-9- CD8+ T cells sorted from blood. The clonotype comes from a human donor in good health. In DNA, the CDR3 is TGTGCCAGCAGCCAAGAGGGACAGGACTCTGATGGCTACACCTTC. This sequence encodes CASSQEGQDSDGYTF.